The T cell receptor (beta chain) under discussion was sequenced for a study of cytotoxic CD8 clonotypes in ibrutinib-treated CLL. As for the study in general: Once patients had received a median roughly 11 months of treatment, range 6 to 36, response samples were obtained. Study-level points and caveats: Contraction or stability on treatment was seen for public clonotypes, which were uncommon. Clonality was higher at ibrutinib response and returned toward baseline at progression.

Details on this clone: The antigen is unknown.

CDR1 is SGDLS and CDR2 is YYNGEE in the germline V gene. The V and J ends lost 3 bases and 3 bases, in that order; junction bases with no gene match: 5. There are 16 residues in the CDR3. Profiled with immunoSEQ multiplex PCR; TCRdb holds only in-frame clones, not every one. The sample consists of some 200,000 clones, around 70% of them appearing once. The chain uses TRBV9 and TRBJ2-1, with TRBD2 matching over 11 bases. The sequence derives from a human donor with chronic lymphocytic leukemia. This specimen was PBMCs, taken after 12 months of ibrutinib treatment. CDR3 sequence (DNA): TGTGCCAGCAGCGCCTTAGCGGGAGGGTACTACAATGAGCAGTTCTTC. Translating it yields CASSALAGGYYNEQFF.